Listed below are T cell receptor beta chains from one sample, sequenced in a study of blood T cell repertoires in COVID-19. The protocol was immunoSEQ multiplex PCR, while the TCRdb copy is restricted to in-frame clones and leaves out a portion. The sample yields about 240,000 clones, approximately 80% seen once. Sequencing was carried out using peripheral blood. These receptors came from a woman aged 18 to 35 with acute or convalescent COVID-19. Both conserved end residues are part of each CDR3. D genes are given only for firm matches. Size is stated for part of the rows, as once, few or many counts, or as a class when the clone is expanded.

j_gene	abundance	d_gene	v_gene	CDR3aa	CDR3nt
TRBJ1-5	.	.	TRBV5-6	CASSLAGGYSNQPQHF	TGTGCCAGCAGCTTGGCCGGGGGGTATAGCAATCAGCCCCAGCATTTT
TRBJ1-1	.	.	TRBV12-3/TRBV12-4	CASSLQRGGAFF	TGTGCCAGCAGTCTCCAGCGGGGGGGAGCTTTCTTT
TRBJ2-7	.	TRBD1	TRBV5-1	CASSLGDRAYEQYF	TGCGCCAGCAGCTTGGGGGACAGGGCCTACGAGCAGTACTTC
TRBJ1-1	.	.	TRBV7-9	CASSLGVVSTEAFF	TGTGCCAGCAGCTTAGGAGTTGTGAGCACTGAAGCTTTCTTT
TRBJ2-4	.	.	TRBV27	CASSLSGHSRAKNIQYF	TGTGCCAGCAGTTTATCGGGGCACTCGAGAGCCAAAAACATTCAGTACTTC
TRBJ1-1	.	TRBD1	TRBV6-6	CASSLPQGAVNTEAFF	TGTGCCAGCAGTTTACCTCAGGGGGCAGTGAACACTGAAGCTTTCTTT
TRBJ1-5	.	.	TRBV7-2	CASSLGRLTDQPQHF	TGTGCCAGCAGCTTAGGCAGACTTACCGATCAGCCCCAGCATTTT
TRBJ2-7	.	.	TRBV18	CASSRDTTYEQYF	TGTGCCAGCTCCCGGGACACTACCTACGAGCAGTACTTC
TRBJ1-5	.	TRBD1	TRBV6-5	CASKPGQGGNQPQHF	TGTGCCAGCAAACCGGGACAGGGGGGCAATCAGCCCCAGCATTTT
TRBJ1-2	once	.	TRBV6-5	CASTKTGKYGYTF	TGTGCCAGCACCAAGACAGGCAAATATGGCTACACCTTC
TRBJ2-1	once	TRBD2	TRBV9	CASSVDWEGSYNEQFF	TGTGCCAGCAGCGTAGATTGGGAGGGGTCCTACAATGAGCAGTTCTTC
TRBJ2-3	once	TRBD1	TRBV18	CASSQPSGQGAITDTQYF	TGTGCCAGCTCACAACCCTCCGGGCAGGGGGCGATCACAGATACGCAGTATTTT
TRBJ2-7	.	.	TRBV20-1	CSASRTTGSYEQYF	TGCAGTGCTAGTAGGACTACCGGCTCCTACGAGCAGTACTTC
TRBJ1-5	.	.	TRBV4-1	CASSQDVRQPQHF	TGCGCCAGCAGCCAAGACGTCCGGCAGCCCCAGCATTTT
TRBJ1-2	few	.	TRBV18	CASSPPMGAGAYGYTF	TGTGCCAGCTCACCACCGATGGGCGCGGGGGCCTATGGCTACACCTTC
TRBJ2-1	few	TRBD1	TRBV13	CASSAPGQSTTYNEQFF	TGTGCCAGCAGCGCCCCGGGACAGAGTACGACCTACAATGAGCAGTTCTTC
TRBJ2-1	.	TRBD2	TRBV7-6	CASSLGTSGNNEQFF	TGTGCCAGCAGCTTAGGTACTAGCGGGAACAATGAGCAGTTCTTC
TRBJ2-7	.	.	TRBV7-2	CASSLNPYEQYF	TGTGCCAGCAGCCTTAATCCCTACGAGCAGTACTTC
TRBJ2-5	.	TRBD2	TRBV18	CASSLGLEETQYF	TGTGCCAGCTCACTAGGACTAGAAGAGACCCAGTACTTC
TRBJ1-4	.	.	TRBV15	CATKRTATNEKLFF	TGTGCCACCAAACGGACAGCAACTAATGAAAAACTGTTTTTT
TRBJ2-1	few	.	TRBV9	CASSVEGIGREQFF	TGTGCCAGCAGCGTAGAGGGGATTGGGAGGGAGCAGTTCTTC
TRBJ1-1	.	.	TRBV6-1	CASSESVTAAEAFF	TGTGCCAGCAGTGAATCGGTCACAGCTGCTGAAGCTTTCTTT
TRBJ1-5	.	.	TRBV6-5	CASSYAGPGYNQPQHF	TGTGCCAGCAGTTACGCGGGCCCGGGCTACAATCAGCCCCAGCATTTT
TRBJ2-1	.	TRBD1	TRBV2	CASRDSGTGNNEQFF	TGTGCCAGCAGGGATTCGGGGACAGGGAACAATGAGCAGTTCTTC
TRBJ2-2	.	.	TRBV18	CASSPQKPTGAGELFF	TGTGCCAGCTCACCACAAAAACCTACAGGTGCCGGGGAGCTGTTTTTT
TRBJ1-6	.	TRBD1	TRBV9	CASSGHRDRPYNSPLHF	TGTGCCAGCAGCGGCCACCGGGACAGGCCCTATAATTCACCCCTCCACTTT
TRBJ2-7	.	TRBD1	TRBV30	CAWSGDRGREQYF	TGTGCCTGGAGCGGGGACAGGGGGCGCGAGCAGTACTTC
TRBJ2-3	.	.	TRBV5-1	CASSLGQSTDTQYF	TGCGCCAGCAGCTTGGGGCAGAGCACAGATACGCAGTATTTT
TRBJ2-1	.	.	TRBV9	CASSVDGTPRKAWESYNEQFF	TGTGCCAGCAGCGTAGATGGGACTCCACGGAAGGCGTGGGAGTCCTACAATGAGCAGTTCTTC
TRBJ1-2	.	.	TRBV19	CASSIIFGGAGNYGYTF	TGTGCCAGTAGTATCATTTTTGGGGGGGCGGGTAACTATGGCTACACCTTC